These 17 T cell receptor beta chains were sequenced from one sample in a study of OX40 agonist ivuxolimab in advanced cancers. Data came from immunoSEQ multiplex PCR; TCRdb stores just in-frame clones and leaves some out. The top ten hold 38% of the sample, which has roughly 30,000 clones, about 88% seen once. This material consisted of CD4+ or CD8+ T cells sorted from blood, taken in a trial of the OX40 agonist ivuxolimab. All receptors derive from an adult with an advanced solid tumor such as melanoma, head and neck, liver or kidney cancer.

This clone has ten or more counts. Distinct nucleotide sequences in the sample also encode this CDR3. The chain recombines TRBV9 with TRBJ2-7, with D maybe TRBD1 (5 bases). The CDR3 is made up of 15 amino acids. V dropped 0 bases and J dropped 2 bases, with 12 bases sitting between them. CDR1 is SGDLS, CDR2 YYNGEE, per germline. The DNA of the CDR3 is TGTGCCAGCAGCGTAGGGGGTGGGGCACCCTACGAGCAGTACTTC. Its protein product is CASSVGGGAPYEQYF.

This chain joins TRBV25-1 and TRBJ2-1, with D unresolved. The germline V and J ends were trimmed by 6 bases and 3 bases, with 12 bases remaining between them. Germline V CDR1 and CDR2: MGHDK, SYGVNS. The CDR3 covers 14 residues. In nucleotides, the CDR3 is TGTGCCAGCAGCGAAGGGTATCTCTACAATGAGCAGTTCTTC. Its protein is CASSEGYLYNEQFF.

This chain uses TRBV9 with TRBJ2-6; D ambiguous. The germline CDR1 and CDR2 sequences are SGDLS and YYNGEE. The CDR3 is 15 residues long. V shed 0 bases and J shed 4 bases, with 8 bases lying between them. CDR3 in amino acids: CASSVGIGGANVLTF. Written as DNA, the CDR3 is TGTGCCAGCAGCGTAGGAATTGGAGGGGCCAACGTCCTGACTTTC.

This clone was counted a single time. The genes are TRBV27 and TRBJ2-5, with 7 bases matching TRBD1. V lost 5 bases, J lost 2 bases, and 8 bases stayed unmatched. There are 15 residues in the CDR3. The germline V gene encodes CDR1 MNHEY and CDR2 SMNVEV (reference sequence). CDR3 sequence (DNA): TGTGCCAGCAGTAGCAGGGGGTTACTTCAAGAGACCCAGTACTTC. It is translated as CASSSRGLLQETQYF.

The chain combines TRBV27 with TRBJ2-1; 8 nucleotides line up with TRBD2. Germline CDR1 MNHEY, CDR2 SMNVEV (reference sequence). This CDR3 region has 19 residues. V gave up 1 base and J gave up 0 bases; unmatched junction bases: 11. CDR3 in amino acids: CASSLWWSGRGSSYNEQFF. DNA for the CDR3: TGTGCCAGCAGTTTATGGTGGAGCGGGAGAGGGAGCTCCTACAATGAGCAGTTCTTC.

This clone was seen once. The chain combines TRBV5-1 with TRBJ2-5, with TRBD2 matching over 8 bases. V trimming: 4 bases; J trimming: 3 bases; junction bases outside the gene matches: 11. The CDR3 length is 16 residues. Germline V gene data show CDR1 as SGHRS and CDR2 as YFSETQ. CDR3 region: CASSRTPGGEEETQYF. DNA for the CDR3: TGCGCCAGCAGCCGGACCCCCGGGGGGGAGGAAGAGACCCAGTACTTC. Using reference TRBV5-1 and TRBJ2-5 for the parts outside the CDR3, the full variable domain is KAGVTQTPRYLIKTRGQQVTLSCSPISGHRSVSWYQQTPGQGLQFLFEYFSETQRNKGNFPGRFSGRQFSNSRSEMNVSTLELGDSALYLCASSRTPGGEEETQYFGPGTRLLVL.

Details on this clone: In the same sample, other DNA sequences code for this CDR3. The V gene is TRBV5-1, the J gene TRBJ2-3; 9 bases align to TRBD1. In germline, CDR1 is SGHRS, CDR2 YFSETQ. V lost 3 bases and J lost 3; bases outside the gene matches: 5. There are 15 residues in the CDR3. CDR3 nucleotides: TGCGCCAGCAGCTCCACAGGGGGCGGAACAGATACGCAGTATTTT. Amino acids: CASSSTGGGTDTQYF. Full variable domain (remainder filled in from reference TRBV5-1 and TRBJ2-3): KAGVTQTPRYLIKTRGQQVTLSCSPISGHRSVSWYQQTPGQGLQFLFEYFSETQRNKGNFPGRFSGRQFSNSRSEMNVSTLELGDSALYLCASSSTGGGTDTQYFGPGTRLTVL.

The V gene is TRBV23-1, the J gene TRBJ1-1; D unclear. TRBV23-1 is annotated as an ORF whose role is uncertain. Trimming left V 2 bases short and J 3 bases short, with 10 bases between. CDR3 length: 14 amino acids. CDR3 residues: CASSQITRHTEAFF. CDR3 nucleotides: TGCGCCAGCAGTCAAATCACTAGGCACACTGAAGCTTTCTTT.

This clone has only one observation. V and J are TRBV27 and TRBJ2-5; a weak D match, TRBD2 (6 bases). Per the germline V gene, CDR1 is MNHEY and CDR2 is SMNVEV (reference sequence). The CDR3 runs 13 residues. The V and J ends lost 4 bases and 5 bases respectively, with 11 bases between them. For the CDR3, the DNA is TGTGCCAGCAGTTACGGGACTGCGGAGACCCAGTACTTC. It is translated as CASSYGTAETQYF.

The chain links TRBV11-2 to TRBJ1-2; D gene uncertain. The germline V gene has CDR1 SGHAT and CDR2 FQNNGV. The CDR3 runs to 15 residues. Trimming shortened V by 0 bases and J by 3 bases, and 11 bases separated the two germline ends. CDR3 coding DNA: TGTGCCAGCAGCTTAGAGGGGATAGGACACTATGGCTACACCTTC. Amino acids: CASSLEGIGHYGYTF.

CDR3 coding DNA: TGTGCCAGCAGCCCAATCAACCCAGACAATGAGCAGTTCTTC. Amino acid sequence: CASSPINPDNEQFF. The chain uses TRBV28 and TRBJ2-1; D remains ambiguous. Trimming took off 6 bases at V and 5 bases at J, with 14 bases between the two ends. The CDR3 consists of 14 residues. In germline, CDR1 is MDHEN, CDR2 SYDVKM.

The chain recombines TRBV29-1 with TRBJ2-1; D remains ambiguous. CDR1 is SQVTM, CDR2 ANQGSEA, per germline. This CDR3 comprises 15 residues. With 6 bases removed from V and 0 bases from J, the gap between germline ends came to 15 bases. The CDR3 reads CSVVDGRSSYNEQFF. Here the CDR3 DNA reads TGCAGCGTAGTCGACGGTAGGAGCTCCTACAATGAGCAGTTCTTC.

The J gene is TRBJ2-1, the V gene TRBV4-2; D might be TRBD2 (7 bases). V was pared by 0 bases and J by 13 bases, with 13 bases between. Germline loops: CDR1 LGHNA, CDR2 YNFKEQ. This CDR3 is built from 13 residues. The CDR3 nucleotides read TGTGCCAGCAGCCAAGAGGGGGGGCCGGAACAGTTCTTC. It is translated as CASSQEGGPEQFF.

V is TRBV6-5 and J is TRBJ2-7; D unclear. Between the trimmed V and J ends, which lost 0 bases and 5 bases, there was a span of 14 bases. The CDR3 spans 15 residues. Germline CDR1 and CDR2: MNHEY and SVGAGI. CDR3 residues: CASSYSLSVRDEQYF. The DNA of the CDR3 is TGTGCCAGCAGTTACTCGCTTTCCGTAAGGGACGAGCAGTACTTC.

The DNA of the CDR3 is TGTGCCAGCAGTCCTCAGTACAATGAGCAGTTCTTC. Residues: CASSPQYNEQFF. This chain connects TRBV27 to TRBJ2-1; D not certain. The CDR3 is made up of 12 amino acids. V lost 5 bases to trimming and J lost 4 bases, with 6 bases between them. In germline, CDR1 is MNHEY, CDR2 SMNVEV (reference sequence).

In this sample, this clone turned up once. The chain is built from TRBV5-1 and TRBJ2-2, with 11 bases identical to TRBD2. Losses at the gene ends were 1 base for V and 0 bases for J; bases not matched to a gene: 20. This CDR3 contains 23 residues. The germline gives CDR1 SGHRS, CDR2 YFSETQ. The DNA for the CDR3 is TGCGCCAGCAGCTTGAAGGACAGGGTATACCTGGGACTAGCGGAGCCGAACACCGGGGAGCTGTTTTTT. The encoded protein is CASSLKDRVYLGLAEPNTGELFF.

The chain links TRBV10-3 to TRBJ2-2; perhaps TRBD2 as D (5 bases). Deletions cut 8 bases from V and 6 bases from J, with 7 bases between. CDR1 and CDR2 (germline): ENHRY, SYGVKD. The CDR3 runs to 11 residues. CDR3 in amino acids: CAIEEAGELFF. Here the CDR3 DNA reads TGTGCCATCGAGGAGGCCGGGGAGCTGTTTTTT.